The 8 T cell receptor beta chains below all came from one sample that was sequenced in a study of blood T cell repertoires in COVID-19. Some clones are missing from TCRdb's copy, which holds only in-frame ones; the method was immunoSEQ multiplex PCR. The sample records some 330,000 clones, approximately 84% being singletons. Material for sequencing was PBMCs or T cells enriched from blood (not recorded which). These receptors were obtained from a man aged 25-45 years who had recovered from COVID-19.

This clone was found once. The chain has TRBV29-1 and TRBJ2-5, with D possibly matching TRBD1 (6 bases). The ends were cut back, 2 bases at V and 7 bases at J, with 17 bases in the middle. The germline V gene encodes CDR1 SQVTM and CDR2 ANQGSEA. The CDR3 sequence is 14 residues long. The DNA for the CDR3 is TGCAGCGTTGAACAGGGGCCAACATATGGGACCCAGTACTTC. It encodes CSVEQGPTYGTQYF.

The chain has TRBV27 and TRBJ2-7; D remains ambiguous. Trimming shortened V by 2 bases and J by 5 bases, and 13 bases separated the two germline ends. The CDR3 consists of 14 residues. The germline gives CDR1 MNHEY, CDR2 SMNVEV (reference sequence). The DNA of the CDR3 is TGTGCCAGCAGTTTACAACGCGGTCGGAACGAGCAGTACTTC. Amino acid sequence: CASSLQRGRNEQYF.

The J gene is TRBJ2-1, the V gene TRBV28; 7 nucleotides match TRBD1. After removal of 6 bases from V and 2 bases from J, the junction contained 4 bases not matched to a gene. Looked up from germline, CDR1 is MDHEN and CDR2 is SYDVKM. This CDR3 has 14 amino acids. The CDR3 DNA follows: TGTGCCAGCAGCGGACAGGAAGCCTACAATGAGCAGTTCTTC. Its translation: CASSGQEAYNEQFF. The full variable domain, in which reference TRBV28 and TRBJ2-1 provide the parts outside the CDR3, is DVKVTQSSRYLVKRTGEKVFLECVQDMDHENMFWYRQDPGLGLRLIYFSYDVKMKEKGDIPEGYSVSREKKERFSLILESASTNQTSMYLCASSGQEAYNEQFFGPGTRLTVL.

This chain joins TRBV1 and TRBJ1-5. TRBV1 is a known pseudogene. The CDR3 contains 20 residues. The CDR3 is CTSSQVLTRLLIGGNQPQHF. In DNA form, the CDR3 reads TGCACCAGCAGCCAAGTCCTGACCCGACTGCTGATTGGGGGGAATCAGCCCCAGCATTTT.

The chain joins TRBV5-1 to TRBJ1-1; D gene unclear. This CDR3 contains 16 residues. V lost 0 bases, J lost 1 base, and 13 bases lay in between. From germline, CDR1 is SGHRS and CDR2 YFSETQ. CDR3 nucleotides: TGCGCCAGCAGCTTGGGATCACGGTTTACGAACACTGAAGCTTTCTTT. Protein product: CASSLGSRFTNTEAFF.

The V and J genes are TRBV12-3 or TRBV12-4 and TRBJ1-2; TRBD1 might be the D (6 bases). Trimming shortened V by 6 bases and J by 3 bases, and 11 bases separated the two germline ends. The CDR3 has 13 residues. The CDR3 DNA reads TGTGCCAGCAGCCCCTACAGGGACTATGGCTACACCTTC. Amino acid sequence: CASSPYRDYGYTF.

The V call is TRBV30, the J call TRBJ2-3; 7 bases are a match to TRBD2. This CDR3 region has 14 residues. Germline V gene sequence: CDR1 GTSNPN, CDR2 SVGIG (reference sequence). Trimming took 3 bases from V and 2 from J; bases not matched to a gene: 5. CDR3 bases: TGTGCCTGGAGCGCTAGCGGATCCACAGATACGCAGTATTTT. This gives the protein CAWSASGSTDTQYF.

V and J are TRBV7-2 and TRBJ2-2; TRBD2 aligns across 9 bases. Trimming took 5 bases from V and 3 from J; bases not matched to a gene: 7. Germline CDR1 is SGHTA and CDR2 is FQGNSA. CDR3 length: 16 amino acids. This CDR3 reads CASSPRGLAYTGELFF. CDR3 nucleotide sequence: TGTGCCAGCAGCCCGCGGGGACTAGCTTACACCGGGGAGCTGTTTTTT. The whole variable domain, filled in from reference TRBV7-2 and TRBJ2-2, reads GAGVSQSPSNKVTEKGKDVELRCDPISGHTALYWYRQSLGQGLEFLIYFQGNSAPDKSGLPSDRFSAERTGGSVSTLTIQRTQQEDSAVYLCASSPRGLAYTGELFFGEGSRLTVL.